This record covers a single T cell receptor (beta chain). Which antigen it targets is not known. No clone much larger than this one lies a single base away; base qualities are absent. The entry originates in a study of cytomegalovirus exposure and HLA in healthy donors (dated 2017 in TCRdb). About the investigation overall: According to an earlier analysis of 587 of the donors, about 179 million T cells yielded roughly 110 million unique TCR beta sequences and more than 250 Gb of sequence data. Approximately 310 gigabases of sequencing data and tens of millions of unique TCR sequences were included in an early release covering several hundred HLA-typed donors. The genetic ancestry cluster associated with self-reported Caucasian donors included over 80% of the 398 genotyped donors. The study aimed to test whether cataloging public T cell receptors could reveal signatures of past pathogen exposure. The study used immunosequencing to profile the T cell repertoires of some 600 subjects and linked those repertoires to cytomegalovirus serostatus. A separate validation cohort of over a hundred different subjects was used in addition to the roughly 640-subject first cohort. To predict cytomegalovirus infection status, the study brought together high-throughput TCR immunosequencing, statistical association of individual TCRs with disease status, and machine learning. A later analysis re-examined previously published TCR beta repertoires from more than 650 donors and added high-resolution HLA genotyping to investigate patterns of TCR occurrence. In the later analysis, no new phenotypic data were used to find candidate immune exposures; instead, reliance was placed on TCR beta sequences and their occurrence across donors. An earlier analysis of 500 to 650 of the donors applied high-throughput TCR beta sequencing to assess whether each TCR beta V gene segment acted as functional or pseudogenic. Donor age, sex, ethnicity and CMV serostatus were compiled together with the repertoire data. A later genetic analysis used genome-wide SNP genotypes for about 65% of the roughly 700 donors, treating that subset as a discovery cohort. All discovery cohort repertoires had been generated on a single sequencing platform. Class I and class II HLA loci were covered by the typing at four-digit resolution. Typing coverage varied by locus: roughly 620-640 donors for A, B, C, DRB1 and DQB1; roughly 500 for DQA1; over 600 for DPA1; roughly 470 for DPB1. Because of strong linkage in the cohort, roughly five DR-DQ haplotypes were treated as single units for association and clustering. On average, 235,054 unique TCR beta nucleotide sequences were sequenced per donor among fewer than 500 genotyped donors of the cohort, with 15% to 20% of those sequences being non-productive.

The cohort consisted of hundreds of healthy bone marrow donors. All cohort members were sampled while nominally healthy, although unrecorded immune exposures were likely present. The donor tested CMV seronegative, placing the donor among the 352 seronegative members of the cohort. Every donor gave a peripheral blood sample, and the peripheral blood mononuclear cells from that sample were used for TCR beta sequencing. The Qiagen DNeasy Blood Extraction Kit was used to extract genomic DNA from the blood cell samples. Spanning cysteine to phenylalanine, the CDR3 consists of 16 amino acids. CDR3 DNA only is kept here, 48 bases in frame from base 1. CDR1 SGHTA and CDR2 FQGTGA are derived from the germline V gene. Unmatched junction bases come to 6, with V trimmed by 2 bases and J by 3 bases. Results and caveats for the whole study, not just this receptor: In a later analysis, the rate of TCR association differed among HLA loci, with DRB1 alleles having the most associated TCRs and HLA-C alleles having the fewest. Because HLA typing was unavailable for some donors at each locus, only the typed subset was used in association tests. The study gave a list of 150 to 200 TCR beta chains associated with cytomegalovirus. In this cohort, only TCR beta chains were sequenced, and detectable features were limited by the absence of alpha or paired-chain data. Several of the top co-occurrence clusters appeared to be linked to parvovirus B19, influenza, CMV and Epstein-Barr virus, according to a later analysis. The authors suggested that the approach could potentially be generalized to other disease states and immunological phenotypes. Broadly in line with IMGT annotations, most TCR beta V segments showed up in productive rearrangements about 90% or about 30% of the time in an earlier analysis of around 600 of the donors. When HLA alleles, especially DR and DQ, strongly co-occurred, attributing TCR associations to individual alleles was difficult. For the cohort, immune exposure information was limited to CMV serostatus. In a later genetic analysis, fewer N-insertions in productive TCRs were reported among donors in an Asian-associated ancestry cluster than the roughly 670-donor mean. Three of the identified cytomegalovirus-associated TCR beta chains were confirmed in vitro to be specific for cytomegalovirus antigens. Linkage disequilibrium might explain the correlated functional status among segregating V segments, but an unknown experimental factor could not be excluded. Some IMGT-functional V segments, including TRBV6-2 and TRBV6-3, could not be distinguished by the 87-base-pair reads and were therefore excluded. A further reported finding was that TCR beta sequences accurately predicted the HLA-A and HLA-B alleles for most subjects in the first cohort. Most TCR sequences were observed very rarely across donors, whereas some public TCRs were present in many individuals. The earlier analysis of approximately 560 of the donors excluded some 16 rarely observed V segments, including chromosome 9 orphons, because counts were too low. The sequencing pipeline was judged likely to have produced a cluster of highly shared sequence variants as a technical artifact. Specific HLA alleles were associated with over 15,000 TCR beta sequences at a false discovery rate of 0.05 in a later analysis. An association between a missense DCLRE1C variant and V-gene and J-gene trimming of TCR beta chains was found in a later genetic analysis and replicated in an independent cohort. In both the original and validation cohorts, the classifier was reported to diagnose cytomegalovirus status with high specificity and sensitivity. Roughly uniform sequencing depth across donors was assumed in presence/absence analyses, although this assumption may not hold. In a later analysis, HLA-associated TCR beta chains were found to be more clonally expanded and to have lower generation probabilities than equally common non-associated chains. A later analysis found that most CMV-associated TCR beta chains appeared HLA-restricted, with HLA associations seemingly driven largely by CMV exposure.

Libraries were prepared through the immunoSEQ multiplex PCR assay. The multiplex PCR relied on a mix of 60 forward primers for TCR Vbeta segments and 13 reverse primers for TCR Jbeta segments. Amplification of the CDR3 region of rearranged TCR beta genes was performed with a multiplex PCR assay on genomic DNA. On the Illumina HiSeq System, the amplified TCR beta libraries were sequenced as 87-base-pair reads. Processing in the source paper ran as follows. Across the 600 to 700 repertoires, a later analysis counted some 80 million unique TCR beta chains, 8.5 million to 12 million of which were shared by at least two donors. Raw reads were error-corrected and collapsed into unique sequences by a nearest-neighbor algorithm in which closely related sequences were merged to remove PCR and sequencing errors. Alignment of CDR3 sequences to IMGT reference sequences was used to assign V, D and J gene segments. Each retained sequence needed at least a six-nucleotide match to both a V gene segment and a J gene segment. Rearrangements were called productive when the CDR3 lacked stop codons and stayed in frame with V and J; all others were non-productive. CDR3 was defined by IMGT convention, running from the second conserved V-encoded cysteine to the conserved J-encoded phenylalanine. The earlier analysis of roughly 590 of the donors excluded any sequence lacking an unambiguous match to a single V gene segment. In an earlier analysis of some 590 of the donors, a V segment was called functional when productive rearrangements were above 56.7%, and segregating when the standard deviation between donors exceeded 5%. To diagnose cytomegalovirus status from the catalog of TCR beta chain sequences, a statistical classification framework was built. In a later analysis, V and J genes were assigned by comparing TCR nucleotide sequences against IMGT/GENE-DB human TR gene sequences. Using the TCRdist pipeline, a later analysis assigned CDR3 sequences along with most-parsimonious VDJ recombination scenarios. A later analysis defined each TCR beta chain by its CDR3 amino acid sequence plus V-gene family, and excluded reads lacking a unique V-gene family. In a later analysis, 550 to 650 highly shared, low-generation-probability nucleotide sequences were removed to address suspected cross-contamination and a sequencing artifact. In a later analysis, a clonal expansion index was calculated for each public chain from normalized within-repertoire ranks of inferred template counts. In a later analysis, generation probabilities were computed using a VDJ recombination model fitted to out-of-frame rearrangements, and the results were checked against IGoR. A later analysis scored TCR-TCR, TCR-HLA and TCR-CMV co-occurrence with hypergeometric tests, applying a repertoire-size bias correction to TCR pairs. In a later analysis, false discovery rates were estimated by permuting HLA or CMV assignments 20 times. In a later analysis, co-occurring TCRs were grouped with DBSCAN, and TCRdist sequence similarity was added when clustering was performed within HLA-allele-positive subsets. Repertoires with fewer than 30,000 or more than 120,000 public chains, plus five repertoires with anomalous nucleotide sharing, were excluded from co-occurrence clustering. As stored in TCRdb, this immuneACCESS dataset retains in-frame rearrangements with V and J assigned. A fraction of the clones does not appear; measured against another copy, unresolved V genes explain less than half of the discrepancy, and the remainder lacks a known reason. V, J and clone size reflect that table, while D and trimming were determined from the DNA. The sample includes 150,000 to 200,000 clones, with about four fifths observed a single time. Together, the top ten hold around 2.3% of the sample.

The sequence was collected from a woman between 45 and 60 years old in good health and CMV-seronegative. This chain is built from TRBV7-3 and TRBJ2-1; 8 central nucleotides agree with TRBD1. Sequenced: PBMCs. The CDR3 region has the sequence CASSLPSGGGYNEQFF. The DNA reads as follows: TGTGCCAGCAGCTTACCATCAGGGGGCGGCTACAATGAGCAGTTCTTC.